The 18 T cell receptor beta chains presented below share a single source sample, sequenced in a study of blood T cell repertoires in COVID-19. TCRdb's table, derived via immunoSEQ multiplex PCR, lists solely in-frame clones and lacks some. In the table there are about 61,000 clones, over 80% of which are singletons. What was sequenced was peripheral blood. All receptors derive from a man aged 65 to 79 with acute or convalescent COVID-19.

This clone was counted once. J is TRBJ2-3 and V is TRBV3-1 (or the pseudogene TRBV3-2); TRBD2 aligns across 7 bases. The germline V gene has CDR1 LGHDT and CDR2 YNNKEL (reference sequence). This CDR3 has 14 residues. With V trimmed by 10 bases and J by 0 bases, 7 bases remained unmatched. This CDR3 is CATLHSGSTDTQYF. The CDR3 DNA is TGTGCCACCCTACATAGCGGGAGCACAGATACGCAGTATTTT.

The V and J genes are TRBV6-5 and TRBJ1-2; D unresolved. The V and J ends lost 6 bases and 1 base respectively, with 9 bases between them. CDR3 size: 13 residues. Looked up from germline, CDR1 is MNHEY and CDR2 is SVGAGI. This CDR3 reads CASSYGLNYGYTF. The DNA for the CDR3 is TGTGCCAGCAGCTATGGACTTAACTATGGCTACACCTTC.

The genes are TRBV14 and TRBJ1-4; D unresolved. This CDR3 region has 13 residues. Per the germline V gene, CDR1 is SGHDN and CDR2 is FVKESK. With 5 bases removed from V and 3 bases from J, the gap between germline ends came to 7 bases. The CDR3 here is CASSRRPNEKLFF. CDR3 in DNA: TGTGCCAGCAGCAGGCGGCCTAATGAAAAACTGTTTTTT.

This clone is a singleton in its sample. An end of the junction does not agree with germline; a read error may underlie this. The V and J genes are TRBV13 and TRBJ2-1; 9 positions agree with TRBD2. From germline, CDR1 is PRHDT and CDR2 FYEKMQ (reference sequence). The CDR3 covers 12 residues. The CDR3 protein is CASSSGGGARIF. In nucleotides, the CDR3 is TGTGCCAGCAGCTCTGGCGGGGGGGCCCGGATCTTC.

As to this clone: Mismatch with germline at one junction end may stem from a read error. The chain is built from TRBV3-1 (or the pseudogene TRBV3-2) and TRBJ2-1, with D perhaps TRBD1 (5 bases). CDR1 and CDR2 (germline): LGHDT, YNNKEL (reference sequence). This CDR3 region has 11 residues. The CDR3 region has the DNA TGTGCCAGCAGCCAAAGGGGCAGTTTGGTCTTC. Its translation is CASSQRGSLVF.

J is TRBJ2-5 and V is TRBV15; perhaps TRBD2 as D (5 bases). V was trimmed by 2 bases and J by 2 bases, leaving 12 bases between them. This CDR3 has 15 amino acids. Germline V gene sequence: CDR1 LNHNV, CDR2 YYDKDF (reference sequence). CDR3 in DNA: TGTGCCACCAGCAGACGTACGGGGAGACAAGAGACCCAGTACTTC. This codes for CATSRRTGRQETQYF.

The chain joins TRBV25-1 to TRBJ2-6, with D possibly matching TRBD2 (5 bases). V gave up 6 bases and J gave up 0 bases, with 12 bases separating them. Germline assignment: CDR1 MGHDK and CDR2 SYGVNS. The CDR3 is 16 residues long. CDR3 region: CASSTGETSGANVLTF. CDR3 nucleotide sequence: TGTGCCAGCAGCACCGGGGAAACCTCTGGGGCCAACGTCCTGACTTTC. Full variable domain (rest looked up from reference TRBV25-1 and TRBJ2-6): EADIYQTPRYLVIGTGKKITLECSQTMGHDKMYWYQQDPGMELHLIHYSYGVNSTEKGDLSSESTVSRIRTEHFPLTLESARPSHTSQYLCASSTGETSGANVLTFGAGSRLTVL.

The J gene is TRBJ1-2, the V gene TRBV5-1; 8 positions match TRBD1. V lost 7 bases and J lost 6; bases outside the gene matches: 11. Germline V CDR1 and CDR2: SGHRS, YFSETQ. This CDR3 comprises 14 residues. CDR3 sequence reads: CASAPSGGEDGYTF. The CDR3 nucleotides read TGCGCCAGCGCCCCTTCAGGGGGCGAAGATGGCTACACCTTC.

The chain carries TRBV6-5 and TRBJ1-4; a weak D match, TRBD1 (5 bases). This CDR3 has 13 residues. The germline V and J ends were trimmed by 8 bases and 7 bases, with 14 bases remaining between them. Germline CDR1 and CDR2: MNHEY and SVGAGI. The CDR3 reads CASRTPGGEKLFF. CDR3 nucleotides: TGTGCCAGCCGGACACCGGGAGGTGAAAAACTGTTTTTT.

This clone was picked up a small number of times. V and J are TRBV5-1 and TRBJ2-3; 13 bases fit TRBD2. J lost 6 bases, V lost 4 bases, and 5 bases had no gene match. Germline lookup yields CDR1 SGHRS and CDR2 YFSETQ. The CDR3 runs 15 residues. For the CDR3, the DNA is TGCGCCAGCAGCGTCGGGACTAGCGGGGTGGATACGCAGTATTTT. This codes for CASSVGTSGVDTQYF.

The J gene is TRBJ2-1, the V gene TRBV6-4; 7 bases are shared with TRBD1. The CDR3 runs to 16 residues. The germline V gene has CDR1 MRHNA and CDR2 SNTAGT. Trimming at V came to 6 bases and at J to 13 bases, leaving 21 bases not matched to a gene. CDR3 loop: CASSARGTAYPRFQFF. In nucleotides, the CDR3 is TGTGCCAGCAGCGCCCGAGGGACAGCATACCCAAGGTTCCAGTTCTTC.

The chain employs TRBV11-2 and TRBJ1-3; the D is unclear. The CDR3 sequence is 14 residues long. Per germline, CDR1 SGHAT and CDR2 FQNNGV. V shed 5 bases and J shed 3 bases, with 11 bases lying between them. CDR3 sequence (DNA): TGTGCCAGCAGCGGGCAGATTCTTGGAAACACCATATATTTT. This codes for CASSGQILGNTIYF.

The chain employs TRBV28 and TRBJ1-1; D ambiguous. CDR3 length: 15 residues. V was trimmed by 5 bases and J by 2 bases, leaving 15 bases between them. Germline CDR1 is MDHEN and CDR2 is SYDVKM. The CDR3 reads CASSLLVEKNTEAFF. The CDR3 DNA sequence: TGTGCCAGCAGTCTATTGGTGGAGAAAAACACTGAAGCTTTCTTT.

The chain has TRBV28 and TRBJ2-7; TRBD2 matches at 10 bases. Germline CDR1 is MDHEN and CDR2 is SYDVKM. The V segment lost 7 bases and the J segment 3 bases; nucleotides outside the gene matches: 6. The CDR3 extends over 14 amino acids. The CDR3 spells CASNPSGGYYEQYF. CDR3 nucleotide sequence: TGTGCCAGCAACCCTAGCGGGGGATACTACGAGCAGTACTTC. Based on the CDR3 plus reference TRBV28 and TRBJ2-7, the full variable domain is DVKVTQSSRYLVKRTGEKVFLECVQDMDHENMFWYRQDPGLGLRLIYFSYDVKMKEKGDIPEGYSVSREKKERFSLILESASTNQTSMYLCASNPSGGYYEQYFGPGTRLTVT.

The J gene is TRBJ1-2, the V gene TRBV5-1; 9 bases are a match to TRBD1. Unmatched junction bases numbered 8, after V lost 4 bases and J lost 4 bases. The CDR3 is 15 amino acids. The V gene's germline CDR1 is SGHRS and CDR2 YFSETQ. The CDR3 sequence is CASSNPGQGGYGYTF. The CDR3 region has the DNA TGCGCCAGCAGCAACCCGGGACAGGGTGGCTATGGCTACACCTTC. The entire variable domain, with the rest obtained from reference TRBV5-1 and TRBJ1-2, is as follows: KAGVTQTPRYLIKTRGQQVTLSCSPISGHRSVSWYQQTPGQGLQFLFEYFSETQRNKGNFPGRFSGRQFSNSRSEMNVSTLELGDSALYLCASSNPGQGGYGYTFGSGTRLTVV.

The J gene is TRBJ1-2, the V gene TRBV5-4, with 8 positions matching TRBD1. V lost 0 bases, J lost 2 bases, and 3 bases stayed unmatched. Germline V lookup: CDR1 SGHNT, CDR2 YYREEE (reference sequence). This CDR3 spans 15 amino acids. The CDR3 sequence: CASSLVDRANYGYTF. The CDR3 DNA follows: TGTGCCAGCAGCTTGGTGGACAGGGCCAACTATGGCTACACCTTC.

The chain uses TRBV5-1 and TRBJ1-1, with a possible D match to TRBD1 (5 bases). V was pared by 0 bases and J by 0 bases, with 6 bases between. Germline V gives CDR1 SGHRS, CDR2 YFSETQ. The CDR3 contains 14 residues. The DNA for the CDR3 is TGCGCCAGCAGCTTGGACAGGTTGAACACTGAAGCTTTCTTT. As protein: CASSLDRLNTEAFF. Variable domain in full (rest from reference TRBV5-1 and TRBJ1-1): KAGVTQTPRYLIKTRGQQVTLSCSPISGHRSVSWYQQTPGQGLQFLFEYFSETQRNKGNFPGRFSGRQFSNSRSEMNVSTLELGDSALYLCASSLDRLNTEAFFGQGTRLTVV.

J is TRBJ2-6 and V is TRBV6-5; D not resolved. The germline CDR1 and CDR2 sequences are MNHEY and SVGAGI. The CDR3 totals 14 residues. V was cut by 7 bases and J by 0 bases, with 7 bases left in between. DNA of the CDR3: TGTGCCAGCATCCCATCCTCTGGGGCCAACGTCCTGACTTTC. Amino acid sequence: CASIPSSGANVLTF.